The next 10 T cell receptor beta chains were all read from a single sample in a study of T cell clonotyping in hematopoietic cell transplantation. Using immunoSEQ multiplex PCR, the repertoire was profiled, and TCRdb retains in-frame clones only, with some absent. The repertoire holds around 16,000 clones, with 85% to 90% as singletons. The sample taken for sequencing was peripheral blood mononuclear cells. Receptor source: a man aged 45-60 years in good health. Some clones in this sample may be carry-over from other donors' samples.

The chain carries TRBV6-1 and TRBJ2-4; TRBD2 matches 11 bases. The V gene end was trimmed by 7 bases and the J gene end by 7 bases; junction bases not matched to a gene: 3. Per the germline V gene, CDR1 is MNHNS and CDR2 is SASEGT. The CDR3 runs 13 residues. The CDR3 DNA reads as TGTGCCAGCACCTCTAGCGGGAGGAACATTCAGTACTTC. Its protein product is CASTSSGRNIQYF.

The chain links TRBV2 to TRBJ1-2, with TRBD1 as a possible D gene (5 bases). CDR3 length equals 14 residues. V dropped 2 bases and J dropped 4 bases, with 11 bases sitting between them. Germline-derived CDR1 and CDR2 are SNHLY and FYNNEI. CDR3 protein: CASSEYETAYGYTF. DNA for the CDR3: TGTGCCAGCAGTGAATACGAGACAGCCTATGGCTACACCTTC.

V is TRBV30 and J is TRBJ1-6, with D possibly matching TRBD1 (5 bases). V lost 4 bases to trimming and J lost 10 bases, with 14 bases between them. The CDR3 is made up of 13 amino acids. CDR1 is GTSNPN, CDR2 SVGIG, per germline (reference sequence). CDR3 bases: TGTGCCTGGATGGAGGCAGGGCACTCACCCCTCCACTTT. It translates to CAWMEAGHSPLHF. Full variable domain (remainder filled in from reference TRBV30 and TRBJ1-6): SQTIHQWPATLVQPVGSPLSLECTVEGTSNPNLYWYRQAAGRGLQLLFYSVGIGQISSEVPQNLSASRPQDRQFILSSKKLLLSDSGFYLCAWMEAGHSPLHFGNGTRLTVT.

This chain joins TRBV4-1 and TRBJ1-4; D uncertain. CDR3 size: 14 residues. Germline CDR1 MGHRA, CDR2 YSYEKL. The germline V and J ends were trimmed by 0 bases and 1 base, with 3 bases remaining between them. The CDR3 sequence: CASSQEITNEKLFF. In DNA form, the CDR3 reads TGCGCCAGCAGCCAAGAAATAACTAATGAAAAACTGTTTTTT.

The chain has TRBV6-6 and TRBJ1-2; D perhaps matches TRBD1 (6 bases). Germline values: CDR1 MNHNY, CDR2 SVGAGI (reference sequence). The V and J ends lost 7 bases and 6 bases respectively, with 12 bases between them. This CDR3 is built from 12 residues. Written as DNA, the CDR3 is TGTGCCAGCATTACCCAGGGGCATGGCTACACCTTC. Translation gives CASITQGHGYTF.

This rearrangement joins TRBV7-9 to TRBJ1-2, with D perhaps TRBD1 (5 bases). The CDR3 runs to 14 residues. V gave up 5 bases and J gave up 2 bases, with 12 bases separating them. From germline, CDR1 is SEHNR and CDR2 FQNEAQ (reference sequence). The DNA of the CDR3 is TGTGCCAGCAGCCTGGGACCTGGGAACTATGGCTACACCTTC. It codes for CASSLGPGNYGYTF.

J is TRBJ2-7 and V is TRBV10-3; D ambiguous. The CDR3 totals 11 residues. From germline, CDR1 is ENHRY and CDR2 SYGVKD. With 4 bases removed from V and 3 bases from J, the gap between germline ends came to 4 bases. The CDR3 loop is CAISGNYEQYF. The CDR3 coding sequence is TGTGCCATCAGTGGAAACTACGAGCAGTACTTC.

The chain employs TRBV7-8 and TRBJ1-5; D gene unclear. The V and J ends lost 1 base and 9 bases respectively, with 7 bases between them. Germline V gives CDR1 SGHVS, CDR2 FQNEAQ. The CDR3 loop spans 12 amino acids. CDR3 protein: CASSLDRGPQHF. The CDR3 nucleotides read TGTGCCAGCAGCTTAGATCGGGGGCCCCAGCATTTT.

The table lists this clone with a count of one. This sequence joins TRBV6-6 and TRBJ1-2; TRBD1 might be the D (5 bases). The germline CDR1 and CDR2 sequences are MNHNY and SVGAGI (reference sequence). The CDR3 runs 13 residues. With 0 bases removed from V and 6 bases from J, the gap between germline ends came to 8 bases. CDR3 in amino acids: CASSYSGVDGYTF. DNA of the CDR3: TGTGCCAGCAGTTACTCGGGGGTGGATGGCTACACCTTC.

This chain connects TRBV7-9 to TRBJ2-1; D is undetermined. The germline V gene has CDR1 SEHNR and CDR2 FQNEAQ (reference sequence). This CDR3 contains 11 residues. V was pared by 2 bases and J by 7 bases, with 3 bases between. As DNA, the CDR3 is TGTGCCAGCAGCTTACAAAATGAGCAGTTCTTC. This translates into CASSLQNEQFF.